This TCR beta chain was sequenced in a study of blood T cell repertoires in COVID-19. Study information: Samples representing acute and convalescent COVID-19 were sourced from the United States, Italy and Spain.

Original methodology: Reference gene primer amplification in the assay estimated nucleated cell counts. Clones were sequenced by immunoSEQ multiplex PCR, and TCRdb holds only the in-frame ones, with some missing. From that table come the V and J calls and clone size; the DNA was used to work out D and trimming. The table lists under 300,000 clones, about four fifths of them singletons. The table lists this clone with a count of one. The CDR3 consists of 16 residues. The germline gives CDR1 MNHEY, CDR2 SVGAGI. V lost 0 bases to trimming and J lost 0 bases, with 11 bases between them. The TCR was taken from a woman in her 40s who had recovered from COVID-19. Sequenced: peripheral blood. V and J are TRBV6-5 and TRBJ1-2, with D possibly being TRBD1 (6 bases). CDR3: CASSYSMDRANYGYTF. The CDR3 region has the DNA TGTGCCAGCAGTTACTCGATGGACAGAGCTAACTATGGCTACACCTTC.